What follows are 15 T cell receptor beta chains derived from one specimen sequenced in a study of shared clonotypes between healthy human individuals. The data were produced by immunoSEQ multiplex PCR, yet TCRdb's version contains in-frame clones alone and is incomplete. The data contain about 2.4 million clones, over 85% of them singletons. The sequencing sample was made of naive CD4+ T cells from PBMCs. Subset described: CD45RA+ positively selected. The origin of the receptors is a man younger than 35 in good health. Some clones in this sample may be carry-over from other donors' samples.

The chain couples TRBV4-3 to TRBJ2-3; 12 nucleotides match TRBD2. Germline V lookup: CDR1 LGHNA, CDR2 YSLEER. J lost 2 bases, V lost 5 bases, and 5 bases had no gene match. This CDR3 region has 16 residues. CDR3 sequence: CASSALAGGPTDTQYF. CDR3 DNA: TGCGCCAGCAGCGCTCTAGCGGGAGGGCCCACAGATACGCAGTATTTT.

The rearrangement joins TRBV5-1 to TRBJ2-1; possibly TRBD1 or TRBD2 for D (6 bases each). CDR1 and CDR2 from the germline V gene are SGHRS and YFSETQ. This CDR3 contains 14 residues. V shed 2 bases and J shed 8 bases, with 14 bases lying between them. Here the CDR3 DNA reads TGCGCCAGCAGCTTTGATGGGGGGCCGGATGAGCAGTTCTTC. Amino acids: CASSFDGGPDEQFF.

This clone was observed a single time. J is TRBJ2-3 and V is TRBV19; 7 bases are a match to TRBD1. J lost 2 bases, V lost 4 bases, and 6 bases had no gene match. Germline V gives CDR1 LNHDA, CDR2 SQIVND (reference sequence). The CDR3 has 15 amino acids. The CDR3 region is CASSKGALDTDTQYF. The CDR3 DNA reads TGTGCCAGTAGTAAGGGGGCCCTTGACACAGATACGCAGTATTTT.

The chain uses TRBV6-5 and TRBJ2-1; 11 nucleotides line up with TRBD2. V shed 4 bases, J shed 9 bases, and the junction held 11 bases outside the gene matches. CDR3 size: 16 residues. Germline assignment: CDR1 MNHEY and CDR2 SVGAGI. The CDR3 nucleotides read TGTGCCAGCAGTTTTCCTATAGCGGGAGGGCCAGGTGAGCAGTTCTTC. Amino acids: CASSFPIAGGPGEQFF.

This clone was recorded only once. The J gene is TRBJ2-7, the V gene TRBV2; 8 bases fit TRBD1. Germline V gene data show CDR1 as SNHLY and CDR2 as FYNNEI. V gave up 5 bases and J gave up 6 bases; unmatched junction bases: 9. This CDR3 is built from 14 residues. DNA for the CDR3: TGTGCCAGCAGTTCTCAGGGGGCGTTTGGCGAGCAGTACTTC. This translates into CASSSQGAFGEQYF.

V and J are TRBV5-1 and TRBJ2-1; D tentatively fits TRBD1 or TRBD2 (5 bases each). Germline assignment: CDR1 SGHRS and CDR2 YFSETQ. The CDR3 covers 15 residues. Trimming took 4 bases from V and 0 from J, leaving 11 bases between them. CDR3 loop: CASSRDGVSYNEQFF. The CDR3 DNA reads as TGCGCCAGCAGCCGGGACGGGGTCTCCTACAATGAGCAGTTCTTC.

This clone was seen once. The gene calls are TRBV9 and TRBJ2-5; D is perhaps TRBD1 (6 bases). CDR3 length equals 16 residues. V was shortened by 1 base and J by 4 bases, with 17 bases between the two germline ends. CDR1 SGDLS and CDR2 YYNGEE come from the germline V gene. CDR3 protein: CASSVLAGEFLETQYF. DNA for the CDR3: TGTGCCAGCAGCGTACTCGCAGGGGAATTTCTAGAGACCCAGTACTTC.

The chain carries TRBV30 and TRBJ1-2, with 8 positions matching TRBD1. The CDR3 length is 15 residues. V lost 3 bases, J lost 2 bases, and 8 bases stayed unmatched. CDR1 and CDR2 (germline): GTSNPN, SVGIG (reference sequence). CDR3: CAWSSFQGANYGYTF. Written as DNA, the CDR3 is TGTGCCTGGAGCTCCTTTCAGGGGGCGAACTATGGCTACACCTTC.

V and J are TRBV30 and TRBJ2-6, with D perhaps TRBD1 (6 bases). Trimming removed 4 bases at V and 0 bases at J, with 13 bases between. CDR3 length equals 16 residues. Looked up from germline, CDR1 is GTSNPN and CDR2 is SVGIG (reference sequence). This chain's CDR3 is CAWIRGTSSGANVLTF. Written as DNA, the CDR3 is TGTGCCTGGATTAGGGGGACATCCTCTGGGGCCAACGTCCTGACTTTC.

V gene TRBV5-1 combines with J gene TRBJ1-1, with TRBD1 identical over 11 bases. With 3 bases clipped from V and 4 bases from J, the junction kept 8 bases outside the gene matches. This CDR3 contains 16 residues. The germline V gene encodes CDR1 SGHRS and CDR2 YFSETQ. The CDR3 bases are TGCGCCAGCAGCTACGGGGACAGGGGGTTCATCACTGAAGCTTTCTTT. Translating gives CASSYGDRGFITEAFF.

In this sample, this clone turned up once. This sequence joins TRBV28 and TRBJ2-5; possible D gene TRBD2, 7 bases. Germline V gene data show CDR1 as MDHEN and CDR2 as SYDVKM. This CDR3 has 15 amino acids. Trimming pared 8 bases from V and 4 bases from J, leaving 20 bases between. The CDR3 nucleotides read TGTGCCAGCGAGAGGGGGGGAGCGGGTTTAGAGACCCAGTACTTC. It yields the protein CASERGGAGLETQYF.

The V and J genes are TRBV19 and TRBJ2-2; D gene ambiguous. V was clipped by 6 bases and J by 3 bases, with 8 bases between them. The CDR3 is 13 residues long. The germline CDR1 and CDR2 sequences are LNHDA and SQIVND (reference sequence). The CDR3 sequence is CASRVLYTGELFF. Here the CDR3 DNA reads TGTGCCAGTAGGGTCCTATACACCGGGGAGCTGTTTTTT.

V is TRBV11-1 and J is TRBJ2-3; no firm D call. The germline CDR1 and CDR2 sequences are SGHAT and FQDESV (reference sequence). The CDR3 extends over 13 amino acids. V was clipped by 2 bases and J by 4 bases, with 7 bases between them. The CDR3 sequence: CASSLKGSDTQYF. As DNA, the CDR3 is TGTGCCAGCAGCTTAAAGGGATCAGATACGCAGTATTTT.

The chain uses TRBV7-8 and TRBJ2-5, with D maybe TRBD2 (7 bases). The DNA end lines up better with TRBJ2-7; the J call may be wrong. This CDR3 contains 16 residues. Germline V gene sequence: CDR1 SGHVS, CDR2 FQNEAQ. The CDR3 DNA reads TGTGCCAGCAGCTACGAACCGAGGGGGGGTTGGGACGAGCAGTACTTC. Translation gives CASSYEPRGGWDEQYF.

On this clone itself: The same CDR3 also results from other DNA sequences found in this sample. The chain employs TRBV7-3 and TRBJ2-3; no definite D call. Trimming shortened V by 3 bases and J by 5 bases, and 6 bases separated the two germline ends. CDR3 length equals 12 residues. The V gene's germline CDR1 is SGHTA and CDR2 FQGTGA. The CDR3 spells CASSLLRDTQYF. For the CDR3, the DNA is TGTGCCAGCAGCTTGCTACGAGATACGCAGTATTTT.